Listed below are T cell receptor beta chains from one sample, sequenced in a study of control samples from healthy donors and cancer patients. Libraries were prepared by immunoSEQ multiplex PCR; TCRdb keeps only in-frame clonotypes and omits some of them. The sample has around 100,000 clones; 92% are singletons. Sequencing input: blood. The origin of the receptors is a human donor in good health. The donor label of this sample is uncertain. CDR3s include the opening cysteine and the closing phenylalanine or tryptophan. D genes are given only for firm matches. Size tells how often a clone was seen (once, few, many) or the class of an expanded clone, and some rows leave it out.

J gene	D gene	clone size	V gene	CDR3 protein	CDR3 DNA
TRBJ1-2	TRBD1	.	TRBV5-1	CASSSGQKGYTF	TGCGCCAGCAGCTCGGGACAGAAGGGCTACACCTTC
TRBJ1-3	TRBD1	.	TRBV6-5	CASSRDRGTGNTIYF	TGTGCCAGCTCCAGGGACAGGGGCACTGGAAACACCATATATTTT
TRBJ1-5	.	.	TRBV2	CARGHGGDQPQHF	TGTGCCCGGGGCCACGGCGGCGATCAGCCCCAGCATTTT
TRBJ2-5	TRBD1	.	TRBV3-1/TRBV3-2	CASSPLTGDETQYF	TGTGCCAGCAGCCCGCTTACAGGGGACGAGACCCAGTACTTC
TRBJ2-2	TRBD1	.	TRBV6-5	CASRGTGGGELFF	TGTGCCAGCAGGGGGACAGGCGGCGGGGAGCTGTTTTTT
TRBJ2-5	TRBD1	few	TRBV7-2	CASSSTGDKETQYF	TGTGCCAGCAGCTCGACAGGGGACAAGGAGACCCAGTACTTC
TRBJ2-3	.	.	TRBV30	CAWGTPPTQYF	TGTGCCTGGGGGACTCCTCCCACGCAGTATTTT
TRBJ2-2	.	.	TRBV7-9	CASSLKPTGELFF	TGTGCCAGCAGCTTAAAACCCACCGGGGAGCTGTTTTTT
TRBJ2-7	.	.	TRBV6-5	CASSRAGGYEQYF	TGTGCCAGCAGTCGGGCCGGGGGCTACGAGCAGTACTTC
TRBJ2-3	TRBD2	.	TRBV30	CAWGIGTSGTDTQYF	TGTGCCTGGGGGATCGGGACTAGCGGGACAGATACGCAGTATTTT
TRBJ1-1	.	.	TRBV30	CAWNHREATEAFF	TGTGCCTGGAATCACAGGGAGGCCACTGAAGCTTTCTTT
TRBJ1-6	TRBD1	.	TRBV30	CAWSGQGRTLDNSPLHF	TGTGCCTGGAGTGGACAGGGGAGGACTCTGGATAATTCACCCCTCCACTTT
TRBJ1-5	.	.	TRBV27	CASSSTPNSNQPQHF	TGTGCCAGCAGTTCAACCCCCAATAGCAATCAGCCCCAGCATTTT
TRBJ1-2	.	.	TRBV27	CASRSVGGLGRKGVSF	TGTGCCAGCAGGTCGGTAGGGGGTTTGGGTAGGAAGGGCGTCTCCTTC
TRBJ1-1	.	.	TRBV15	CATSRGRQGIYTEAFF	TGTGCCACCAGCAGAGGGCGCCAAGGGATCTACACTGAAGCTTTCTTT
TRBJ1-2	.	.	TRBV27	CASSARSRDVRGYTF	TGTGCCAGCAGTGCGAGGTCCCGGGACGTGCGTGGCTACACCTTC
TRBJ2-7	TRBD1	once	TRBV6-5	CASTLSGQGAQQYF	TGTGCCAGCACCTTAAGTGGACAGGGTGCCCAGCAGTACTTC
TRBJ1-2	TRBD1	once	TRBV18	CASSPQGTGYHYGYTF	TGTGCCAGCTCACCACAGGGGACAGGGTACCACTATGGCTACACCTTC
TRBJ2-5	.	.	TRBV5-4	CASSLGGPQETQYF	TGTGCCAGCAGCCTCGGCGGACCCCAAGAGACCCAGTACTTC
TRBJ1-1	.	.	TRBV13	CASRSRAGGTEAFF	TGTGCCAGCAGATCCAGGGCCGGAGGAACTGAAGCTTTCTTT
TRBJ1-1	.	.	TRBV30	CAWKGTFGAFF	TGTGCCTGGAAGGGGACATTTGGGGCTTTCTTT
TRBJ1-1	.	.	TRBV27	CASSQFTGMGTEAFF	TGTGCCAGCAGCCAATTCACAGGGATGGGCACTGAAGCTTTCTTT
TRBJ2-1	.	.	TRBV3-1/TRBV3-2	CASSVGLSEQFF	TGTGCCAGCAGCGTAGGACTAAGTGAGCAGTTCTTC
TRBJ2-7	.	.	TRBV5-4	CASSPGVTADEQYF	TGTGCCAGCAGCCCCGGGGTTACGGCGGACGAGCAGTACTTC